A selection of T cell receptor beta chains follows, all from one sample in a study of molecular identifiers for immune sequencing clone quantification. TCRdb re-analysed the PCR reads in MiXCR, keeping a single row per CDR3 protein. The data show 490,000 or so distinct CDR3 sequences, 20% to 25% seen once. The sequencing sample was made of naive CD8+ T cells from blood, with Jurkat cell RNA spiked in. The receptor source for this set is a human donor in good health. Some libraries in this study had Jurkat cell RNA spiked in. CDR3s include the opening cysteine and the closing phenylalanine or tryptophan. A D gene is named only where the DNA matches it firmly.

>TRBV12-3/TRBV12-4|NA
CASSLIGSGDIPGAFF
>TRBV11-3|NA
CASITDKRAAGYTF
>TRBV6-5|TRBD1
CASSYPGQEGGYTF
>TRBV7-2|TRBD2
CASSIPLAGGPKDTQYF
>TRBV30|NA
CAWGDYGYTF
>TRBV6-2/TRBV6-3|NA
CASSSGTYRFQYF
>TRBV6-2/TRBV6-3|NA
CASSPRPQSSYNEQFF
>TRBV19|TRBD1
CASSIGQGGNQPQHF
>TRBV2|TRBD1
CASARGTGGEKLFF
>TRBV6-5|NA
CASSYSQVQETQYF
>TRBV6-2/TRBV6-3|NA
CASSYGAGVGPEAFF
>TRBV7-9|NA
CASSLDGRLVTQYF
>TRBV7-8|TRBD1
CASSLGLLGTGGAGTEAFF
>TRBV4-2|TRBD2
CASRPSLAGYQETQYF
>TRBV30|NA
CAWGLGPPGVYEQYF
>TRBV7-6|NA
CASGPGPNTEAFF
>TRBV9|TRBD2
CASSHGSGSYAGELFF
>TRBV25-1|TRBD1
CASRGQGAGTGELFF
>TRBV24-1|NA
CATEPGLAKNIQYF
>TRBV9|NA
CASSESGTFTDTQYF
>TRBV20-1|NA
CSARTRQETQYF
>TRBV4-1|NA
CASSQDYAQGTDTQYF
>TRBV12-3/TRBV12-4|NA
CASNPPGPENTEAFF
>TRBV5-1|TRBD1
CASSLGPGQGIETQYF
>TRBV12-3/TRBV12-4|TRBD2
CASRPGTSGLTDTQYF
>TRBV28|TRBD1
CASSGAGTGPRETQYF
>TRBV4-2|NA
CASSQGQVNTEAFF
>TRBV28|TRBD2
CASSPGAGGPYEQYF
>TRBV7-6|NA
CASSPVPGGNTEAFF
>TRBV7-6|NA
CASTSIGQGGTDTQYF
>TRBV7-9|NA
CASSFDRWYEQYF
>TRBV6-2/TRBV6-3|TRBD1
CASSYLLTGAGNQPQHF
>TRBV28|TRBD1
CASSSTGTGGEKLFF
>TRBV5-1|TRBD2
CASSLEGLAAAHNYEQYF
>TRBV24-1|NA
CATRDDGNTEAFF
>TRBV5-6|TRBD1
CAGSLFSGTGVHNEQFF
>TRBV9|NA
CASSVAPDDSTDTQYF
>TRBV3-1|NA
CASSRYLNLGAEGNTEAFF
>TRBV29-1|TRBD1
CSVGDRVYGYTF
>TRBV27|NA
CASSQPSDSHEQFF
>TRBV29-1|NA
CSLRASGWTEAFF
>TRBV28|NA
CASRDWANVLTF
>TRBV5-1|TRBD2
CASSKGLANTGELFF
>TRBV4-1|TRBD1
CASSPGGFPNTGELFF
>TRBV11-2|NA
CASSLMQDEQFF
>TRBV7-9|TRBD2
CASSFGQAGGPADTQYF
>TRBV5-6|TRBD2
CASRPSGSSYEQYF
>TRBV27|TRBD1
CASTRQGPRIDTQYF
>TRBV29-1|NA
CSVMLATKTIQYF
>TRBV19|NA
CASSTGHPTGHEQYF
>TRBV7-9|TRBD1
CASSLGRTGNQPQHF
>TRBV19|TRBD1
CASSIPGQSQYF
>TRBV4-2|TRBD2
CASSPDLPSGSEQYF
>TRBV2|NA
CASSEWDTGPTGELFF
>TRBV6-2/TRBV6-3|NA
CASSYLGGTYEQYF
>TRBV7-9|NA
CASSISTGPSTDTQYF
>TRBV24-1|NA
CATQLRRNTEAFF